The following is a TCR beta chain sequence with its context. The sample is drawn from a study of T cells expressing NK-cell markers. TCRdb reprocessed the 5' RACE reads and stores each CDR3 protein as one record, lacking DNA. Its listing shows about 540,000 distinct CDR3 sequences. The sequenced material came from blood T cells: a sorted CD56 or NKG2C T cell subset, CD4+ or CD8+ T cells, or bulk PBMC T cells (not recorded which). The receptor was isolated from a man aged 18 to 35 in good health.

The CDR3 here is CSARAGSGGVTDTQYF. This sequence joins TRBV20-1 and TRBJ2-3; as DNA is missing, the TRBD1 call by TCRdb cannot be tested. This CDR3 spans 16 amino acids. Germline V gene lookup returns CDR1 DFQATT and CDR2 SNEGSKA (reference sequence).